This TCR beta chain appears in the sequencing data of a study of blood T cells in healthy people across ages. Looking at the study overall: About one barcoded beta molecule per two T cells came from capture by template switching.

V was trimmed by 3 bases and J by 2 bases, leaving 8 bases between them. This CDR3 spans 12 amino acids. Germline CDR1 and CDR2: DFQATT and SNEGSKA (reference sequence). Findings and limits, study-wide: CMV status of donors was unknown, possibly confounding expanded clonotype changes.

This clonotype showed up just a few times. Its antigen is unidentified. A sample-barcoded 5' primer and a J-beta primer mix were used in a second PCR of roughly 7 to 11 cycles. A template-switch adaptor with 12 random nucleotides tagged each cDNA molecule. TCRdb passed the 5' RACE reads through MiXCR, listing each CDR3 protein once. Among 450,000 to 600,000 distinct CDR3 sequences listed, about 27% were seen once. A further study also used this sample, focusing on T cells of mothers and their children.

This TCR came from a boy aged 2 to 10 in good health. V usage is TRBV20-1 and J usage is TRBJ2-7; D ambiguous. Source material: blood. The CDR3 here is CSASATPYEQYF. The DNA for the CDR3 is TGCAGTGCTAGTGCCACCCCCTACGAGCAGTACTTC.